This TCR beta chain came from a study of T-cell reconstitution after alpha-beta-depleted transplantation in children. This clonotype is medium-sized within its sample. The antigen remains undetermined. The CDR3 extends over 16 amino acids. Study-wide results and caveats: T-cell counts and diversity at one year post-transplant came mainly from newly produced T cells. The origin of high day-60 TCRbeta diversity in some patients lay in surviving recipient T cells and thymic progenitors.

As it was prepared, the TCRbeta library received unique molecular identifiers. TCRdb passed the PCR reads through MiXCR, listing each CDR3 protein once. The repertoire holds 7,500 to 9,500 distinct CDR3 sequences, with around 30% as singletons. This sequence joins TRBV21-1 and TRBJ2-7; the table's D call, TRBD1, has no DNA check behind it. TRBV21-1 is a pseudogene segment. The sample here was peripheral blood, taken 60 days after TCRalphabeta/CD19-depleted stem cell transplant. This sequence was found in a boy younger than two who had a stem cell transplant for SCID, so the T cells may come from the graft donor. CDR3 coding DNA: TGTGCCAGCAGCAAGGTCAACAGGGAGAAAGTTTACGAGCAGTACTTC. It specifies CASSKVNREKVYEQYF.